Shown below are 32 T cell receptor beta chains from a single sample sequenced in a study of CD8 T cells in Susac syndrome. RNA totalling roughly 0.45 to 1 ug underwent reverse transcription with random hexamers. TCRdb processed the immunoSEQ multiplex PCR reads anew with MiXCR; each CDR3 protein has one entry. The data contain approximately 210,000 distinct CDR3 sequences, approximately 95% of them seen just once; the ten biggest clones take up 0.075% to 0.095%. Sequenced input: CD4+ T cells from PBMCs. These receptors were taken from a human donor with multiple sclerosis.

The chain carries TRBV2 and TRBJ1-1, with 7 bases matching TRBD1. V lost 7 bases, J lost 5 bases, and 10 bases stayed unmatched. Per germline, CDR1 SNHLY and CDR2 FYNNEI. The CDR3 is made up of 14 amino acids. The DNA for the CDR3 is TGTGCCAGCACGACGGAGGGGGCAGGAACTGAAGCTTTCTTT. Amino acids: CASTTEGAGTEAFF.

The genes are TRBV20-1 and TRBJ1-2; unclear D gene. In germline, CDR1 is DFQATT, CDR2 SNEGSKA (reference sequence). V lost 7 bases and J lost 5, with 14 bases in between. This CDR3 has 12 residues. Written as DNA, the CDR3 is TGCAGTGGGTCCCCCGGGCTGTATGGCTACACCTTC. Its protein is CSGSPGLYGYTF.

This chain connects TRBV20-1 to TRBJ2-7; 7 nucleotides align to TRBD1. The CDR3 sequence is 13 residues long. V lost 5 bases and J lost 3; bases outside the gene matches: 7. Germline CDR1 DFQATT, CDR2 SNEGSKA (reference sequence). The CDR3 region is CSAPSTGFYEQYF. The CDR3 DNA reads TGCAGTGCTCCTTCGACAGGGTTCTACGAGCAGTACTTC.

The gene calls are TRBV3-1 and TRBJ1-2; D is unresolved. This CDR3 has 11 amino acids. CDR1 LGHDT and CDR2 YNNKEL come from the germline V gene (reference sequence). V lost 8 bases to trimming and J lost 5 bases, with 9 bases between them. The CDR3 protein is CASGDFYGYTF. The DNA for the CDR3 is TGTGCCAGCGGTGACTTTTATGGCTACACCTTC.

This chain uses TRBV6-6 with TRBJ2-7, with D unresolved. This CDR3 contains 13 residues. Trimming removed 7 bases at V and 3 bases at J, with 13 bases between. The germline CDR1 and CDR2 sequences are MNHNY and SVGAGI (reference sequence). CDR3 protein: CASTHGSNYEQYF. In nucleotides, the CDR3 is TGTGCCAGCACCCACGGGTCTAACTACGAGCAGTACTTC.

The chain uses TRBV7-2 and TRBJ2-7; TRBD2 agrees at 9 bases. V shed 5 bases and J 6 bases; nucleotides not matched to a gene: 14. The CDR3 is 16 residues long. Germline V gives CDR1 SGHTA, CDR2 FQGNSA. The CDR3 DNA reads TGTGCCAGCAGCCTACCTCTGGCGGGAGGGGCCGGCGAGCAGTACTTC. It codes for CASSLPLAGGAGEQYF.

Note on this clonotype: The final CDR3 position lacks the conserved phenylalanine or tryptophan, pointing to a likely read error. This chain uses TRBV9 with TRBJ1-2, with unresolved D. This CDR3 contains 14 residues. Trimming took off 2 bases at V and 5 bases at J, with 13 bases between the two ends. Germline CDR1 SGDLS, CDR2 YYNGEE. The CDR3 sequence is CASSVEVSQYGYTS. CDR3 DNA: TGTGCCAGCAGCGTCGAGGTTTCCCAGTATGGCTACACCTCC.

This chain connects TRBV2 to TRBJ1-2; D call uncertain. The CDR3 runs to 13 residues. Germline CDR1 and CDR2: SNHLY and FYNNEI. The V end was cut by 1 base, the J end by 4 bases, with 7 bases between. As DNA, the CDR3 is TGTGCCAGCAGTGAAGGCCGGTCCTATGGCTACACCTTC. Its translation: CASSEGRSYGYTF.

The chain is built from TRBV29-1 and TRBJ2-1, with D perhaps TRBD1 or TRBD2 (5 bases each). The CDR3 totals 16 residues. V lost 7 bases to trimming and J lost 9 bases, with 28 bases between them. The germline V gene encodes CDR1 SQVTM and CDR2 ANQGSEA. CDR3: CSGVPRPGRRMGEQFF. As DNA, the CDR3 is TGCAGCGGTGTGCCCCGTCCGGGACGCCGCATGGGTGAGCAGTTCTTC.

For the CDR3, the DNA is TGTGCCACCAGTGACCCAGATTCGTACAATGAGCAGTTCTTC. Its protein product is CATSDPDSYNEQFF. V is TRBV24-1 and J is TRBJ2-1; the D is unclear. Germline lookup yields CDR1 KGHDR and CDR2 SFDVKD. The V end lost 4 bases, the J end lost 4 bases, and 10 bases lay between the germline ends. The CDR3 extends over 14 amino acids.

The chain joins TRBV29-1 to TRBJ2-3; D might be TRBD1 (6 bases). V dropped 6 bases and J dropped 2 bases, with 21 bases sitting between them. CDR1 and CDR2 from the germline V gene are SQVTM and ANQGSEA. The CDR3 runs to 16 residues. CDR3 protein: CSVGFKWGQVTDTQYF. The DNA for the CDR3 is TGCAGCGTCGGATTCAAGTGGGGGCAGGTCACAGATACGCAGTATTTT.

This chain joins TRBV5-1 and TRBJ1-2; 9 bases are shared with TRBD1. Trimming at V came to 4 bases and at J to 5 bases, leaving 6 bases not matched to a gene. Germline V gives CDR1 SGHRS, CDR2 YFSETQ. This CDR3 is built from 14 residues. DNA for the CDR3: TGCGCCAGCAGCCCGGACAGGGGACTGTATGGCTACACCTTC. As protein: CASSPDRGLYGYTF.

The chain recombines TRBV4-1 with TRBJ2-1; 13 bases map to TRBD2. This CDR3 has 16 residues. With 5 bases clipped from V and 6 bases from J, the junction kept 7 bases outside the gene matches. Germline CDR1 MGHRA, CDR2 YSYEKL. CDR3: CASSGVGTSGTNEQFF. Written as DNA, the CDR3 is TGCGCCAGCAGCGGGGTAGGGACTAGCGGGACCAATGAGCAGTTCTTC.

V usage is TRBV12-5 and J usage is TRBJ2-7; D uncertain. Germline V gives CDR1 LGHNT, CDR2 FRNRAP. This CDR3 spans 12 amino acids. The V gene lost 0 bases and the J gene lost 7 bases, with 7 bases spanning the gap. CDR3 region: CASGLVWGEQYF. In nucleotides, the CDR3 is TGTGCTAGTGGTTTGGTGTGGGGAGAGCAGTACTTC.

V and J are TRBV9 and TRBJ2-1; D ambiguous. The CDR3 totals 12 residues. Per the germline V gene, CDR1 is SGDLS and CDR2 is YYNGEE. Trimming removed 0 bases from V and 4 bases from J, with 2 bases in between. CDR3 in DNA: TGTGCCAGCAGCGTAGGGTACAATGAGCAGTTCTTC. This codes for CASSVGYNEQFF.

V and J are TRBV3-1 and TRBJ2-7, with 9 bases matching TRBD1. The V gene end was trimmed by 1 base and the J gene end by 9 bases; junction bases not matched to a gene: 19. CDR3 size: 18 residues. Germline lookup yields CDR1 LGHDT and CDR2 YNNKEL (reference sequence). The CDR3 loop reads CASSQGPPGTGSYERQYF. In DNA form, the CDR3 reads TGTGCCAGCAGCCAAGGACCTCCCGGGACAGGGTCCTACGAGCGGCAGTACTTC.

J is TRBJ2-7 and V is TRBV7-2, with 14 nucleotides matching TRBD2. CDR3 size: 14 residues. Germline trimming cut 5 bases from V and 3 bases from J; bases unmatched to any gene: 0. Germline V gene data show CDR1 as SGHTA and CDR2 as FQGNSA. The CDR3 coding sequence is TGTGCCAGCAGCGGACTAGCGGGAGGCTACGAGCAGTACTTC. Amino acids: CASSGLAGGYEQYF.

V usage is TRBV27 and J usage is TRBJ2-7, with D perhaps TRBD1 (6 bases). The CDR3 has 14 amino acids. Trimming pared 5 bases from V and 6 bases from J, leaving 17 bases between. Germline loops: CDR1 MNHEY, CDR2 SMNVEV (reference sequence). The CDR3: CASSPDRRQTEQYF. CDR3 nucleotide sequence: TGTGCCAGCAGTCCGGACAGAAGACAGACCGAGCAGTACTTC.

The chain uses TRBV10-3 and TRBJ2-1; D is uncertain. This CDR3 contains 12 residues. The germline V and J ends were trimmed by 6 bases and 7 bases, with 10 bases remaining between them. Germline V lookup: CDR1 ENHRY, CDR2 SYGVKD. CDR3 bases: TGTGCCATCAGAAAGACGGCGAATGAGCAGTTCTTC. It is translated as CAIRKTANEQFF.

This clonotype was recorded only once. The chain joins TRBV5-6 to TRBJ2-1; D might be TRBD2 (5 bases). The CDR3 has 13 residues. Germline CDR1 reads SGHDT; CDR2 reads YYEEEE. Trimming stripped 4 bases from V and 3 bases from J, with 8 bases between. Here the CDR3 reads CASSPGIYNEQFF. The CDR3 DNA is TGTGCCAGCAGCCCCGGGATCTACAATGAGCAGTTCTTC.

J is TRBJ2-1 and V is TRBV3-1; TRBD2 agrees at 10 bases. This CDR3 contains 19 residues. Trimming at V came to 5 bases and at J to 0 bases, leaving 13 bases not matched to a gene. CDR1 is LGHDT and CDR2 is YNNKEL in the germline V gene (reference sequence). The CDR3 sequence: CASSSISSGGGGSYNEQFF. The CDR3 bases are TGTGCCAGCAGCTCCATCTCTAGCGGGGGAGGGGGCTCCTACAATGAGCAGTTCTTC.

In regard to this clonotype: Relative to the germline gene, one junction end is altered; a read error may explain this. As DNA, the CDR3 is TGCACCAGCAGCCATGAGACAGGGGGCTACACCTTC. It is translated as CTSSHETGGYTF. The rearrangement uses TRBV4-1 and TRBJ1-2; 7 bases map to TRBD1. The CDR3 sequence is 12 residues long. Per the germline V gene, CDR1 is MGHRA and CDR2 is YSYEKL.

The chain couples TRBV18 to TRBJ2-1, with TRBD2 matching over 9 bases. V gave up 1 base and J gave up 5 bases; unmatched junction bases: 3. This CDR3 region has 15 residues. Germline CDR1 reads KGHSH; CDR2 reads LQKENI. CDR3 coding DNA: TGTGCCAGCTCACCACTACTAGCGGGTGACAATGAGCAGTTCTTC. This translates into CASSPLLAGDNEQFF. The entire variable domain, with the rest obtained from reference TRBV18 and TRBJ2-1, is as follows: NAGVMQNPRHLVRRRGQEARLRCSPMKGHSHVYWYRQLPEEGLKFMVYLQKENIIDESGMPKERFSAEFPKEGPSILRIQQVVRGDSAAYFCASSPLLAGDNEQFFGPGTRLTVL.

This clonotype was recorded only once. This chain joins TRBV20-1 and TRBJ2-7; tentatively, D is TRBD2 (6 bases). This CDR3 spans 12 amino acids. The V gene lost 5 bases and the J gene lost 4 bases, with 12 bases spanning the gap. The germline CDR1 and CDR2 sequences are DFQATT and SNEGSKA (reference sequence). The DNA of the CDR3 is TGCAGTGCTCCGGGACTGCAATACGAGCAGTACTTC. It encodes CSAPGLQYEQYF.

This rearrangement joins TRBV28 to TRBJ2-3; no clear D gene. Germline values: CDR1 MDHEN, CDR2 SYDVKM. This CDR3 is 12 amino acids long. Trimming stripped 6 bases from V and 7 bases from J, with 11 bases between. The CDR3 is CASSRIRNTQYF. In DNA, the CDR3 is TGTGCCAGCAGCCGAATCAGAAATACGCAGTATTTT.

V gene TRBV19 combines with J gene TRBJ2-3, with 8 bases aligning to TRBD1. CDR1 is LNHDA, CDR2 SQIVND, per germline (reference sequence). The J segment lost 4 bases and the V segment lost 8 bases, leaving 11 bases of the junction unmatched. The CDR3 is made up of 15 amino acids. For the CDR3, the DNA is TGTGCCAGTTCTCCGGACAGGGTTGGAGCAGATACGCAGTATTTT. The encoded protein is CASSPDRVGADTQYF.

The chain carries TRBV30 and TRBJ1-5, with a tentative D call TRBD1 (6 bases). Germline V gene data show CDR1 as GTSNPN and CDR2 as SVGIG (reference sequence). Trimming took off 5 bases at V and 7 bases at J, with 15 bases between the two ends. This CDR3 has 13 amino acids. In DNA, the CDR3 is TGTGCCTGGTCGGACAGTTTTCTCCAGCCCCAGCATTTT. It is translated as CAWSDSFLQPQHF.

This rearrangement joins TRBV2 to TRBJ1-5, with 7 bases lining up with TRBD1. The CDR3 has 13 residues. V lost 6 bases, J lost 4 bases, and 3 bases stayed unmatched. Germline CDR1 reads SNHLY; CDR2 reads FYNNEI. The CDR3 bases are TGTGCCAGCAGGGGACAGCCAAATCAGCCCCAGCATTTT. This translates into CASRGQPNQPQHF.

The chain joins TRBV10-3 to TRBJ2-1, with D hard to call. Trimming took 0 bases from V and 8 from J, leaving 11 bases between them. The CDR3 spans 14 residues. Looked up from germline, CDR1 is ENHRY and CDR2 is SYGVKD. The chain's CDR3 is CAISESWLVDEQFF. CDR3 nucleotides: TGTGCCATCAGTGAGTCGTGGCTGGTGGATGAGCAGTTCTTC.

The V gene is TRBV29-1, the J gene TRBJ2-1; a weak D match, TRBD2 (5 bases). The germline V gene encodes CDR1 SQVTM and CDR2 ANQGSEA. The CDR3 totals 18 residues. V was shortened by 0 bases and J by 5 bases, with 23 bases between the two germline ends. The CDR3 here is CSVEEASGGLALDNEQFF. DNA of the CDR3: TGCAGCGTTGAAGAAGCTTCCGGCGGTCTAGCACTTGACAATGAGCAGTTCTTC.

V gene TRBV9 combines with J gene TRBJ2-5; D remains unclear. The V gene's germline CDR1 is SGDLS and CDR2 YYNGEE. CDR3 size: 14 residues. V lost 4 bases, J lost 2 bases, and 12 bases lay in between. The CDR3 region has the DNA TGTGCCAGCAGCACCCGGCACAGTCAAGAGACCCAGTACTTC. As protein: CASSTRHSQETQYF.

The chain joins TRBV7-3 to TRBJ2-3, with D tentatively TRBD1 or TRBD2 (6 bases each). Deletions cut 6 bases from V and 5 bases from J, with 15 bases between. Germline lookup yields CDR1 SGHTA and CDR2 FQGTGA. This CDR3 is built from 14 residues. The CDR3 loop is CASRLLGGKDTQYF. The CDR3 coding sequence is TGTGCCAGCAGATTGTTGGGGGGCAAAGATACGCAGTATTTT.